A single sample gave rise to the 26 T cell receptor beta chains below, sequenced in a study of T cells in Graves' hyperthyroidism and ophthalmopathy. Authors of the study amplified TCR beta CDR3 regions from RNA transcripts. In the first-round RT-PCR of the TCR CDR3, the HTBI primer set was used. MiXCR, applied by TCRdb to the multiplex PCR reads, yields one record per CDR3 protein. The sample has about 600,000 distinct CDR3 sequences; around 16% are singletons. The sample consisted of blood. These receptors originate from a woman in her 40s with Graves' ophthalmopathy.

This clonotype showed up just a few times. The chain carries TRBV3-1 and TRBJ2-4; D might be TRBD2 (5 bases). The CDR3 length is 12 residues. CDR1 and CDR2 from the germline V gene are LGHDT and YNNKEL (reference sequence). V dropped 1 base and J dropped 7 bases, with 5 bases sitting between them. In DNA, the CDR3 is TGTGCCAGCAGCCAAGGGGAGAACATTCAGTACTTC. It encodes CASSQGENIQYF.

The genes are TRBV30 and TRBJ2-5; TRBD2 matches at 11 bases. Germline V gene lookup returns CDR1 GTSNPN and CDR2 SVGIG (reference sequence). The ends lost 4 bases at V and 3 bases at J; junction bases unmatched: 4. CDR3 length equals 14 residues. The CDR3 coding sequence is TGTGCCTGGATAACTAGCGGGAGAAAAGAGACCCAGTACTTC. It encodes CAWITSGRKETQYF.

The CDR3 coding sequence is TGCGCCAGCAGCTTTAATCTTGCAGACCAGTTCTTC. This sequence encodes CASSFNLADQFF. V and J are TRBV5-1 and TRBJ2-1; D is unresolved. CDR1 is SGHRS, CDR2 YFSETQ, per germline. This CDR3 contains 12 residues. Trimming pared 2 bases from V and 13 bases from J, leaving 13 bases between.

This clonotype showed up just a few times. The rearrangement joins TRBV7-9 to TRBJ2-1; D unclear. The CDR3 loop spans 14 amino acids. Trimming left V 0 bases short and J 3 bases short, with 6 bases between. Germline V gene lookup returns CDR1 SEHNR and CDR2 FQNEAQ (reference sequence). The CDR3 here is CASSLAQNYNEQFF. The CDR3 nucleotides read TGTGCCAGCAGCTTAGCACAGAACTACAATGAGCAGTTCTTC. The full variable domain, in which reference TRBV7-9 and TRBJ2-1 provide the parts outside the CDR3, is DTGVSQNPRHKITKRGQNVTFRCDPISEHNRLYWYRQTLGQGPEFLTYFQNEAQLEKSRLLSDRFSAERPKGSFSTLEIQRTEQGDSAMYLCASSLAQNYNEQFFGPGTRLTVL.

V is TRBV4-2 and J is TRBJ1-2, with D uncertain. The V and J ends lost 0 bases and 3 bases respectively, with 8 bases between them. This CDR3 comprises 14 residues. The germline gives CDR1 LGHNA, CDR2 YNFKEQ. CDR3 sequence: CASSQDPADYGYTF. The CDR3 coding sequence is TGTGCCAGCAGCCAAGATCCGGCCGACTATGGCTACACCTTC.

This clonotype has a count of ten or more. This chain uses TRBV18 with TRBJ2-2, with D uncertain. The V gene lost 6 bases and the J gene lost 1 base, with 6 bases spanning the gap. Per the germline V gene, CDR1 is KGHSH and CDR2 is LQKENI. This CDR3 has 13 residues. CDR3: CASSNRNTGELFF. For the CDR3, the DNA is TGTGCCAGCTCGAATCGGAACACCGGGGAGCTGTTTTTT.

This clonotype was recorded many times. The chain uses TRBV6-1 and TRBJ2-7; D is unclear. Germline CDR1 and CDR2: MNHNS and SASEGT. CDR3 length: 14 amino acids. Trimming left V 3 bases short and J 0 bases short, with 9 bases between. For the CDR3, the DNA is TGTGCCAGCAGTGATCCCGGGCCCTCCTACGAGCAGTACTTC. Translated, it gives CASSDPGPSYEQYF.

The CDR3 nucleotides read TGTGCCAGCAGTCAAATAGCGGGGGGGGGCGGCACAGATACGCAGTATTTT. It encodes CASSQIAGGGGTDTQYF. The gene calls are TRBV6-1 and TRBJ2-3; 11 bases agree with TRBD2. The CDR3 spans 17 residues. Germline V gives CDR1 MNHNS, CDR2 SASEGT. V shed 5 bases, J shed 1 base, and the junction held 8 bases outside the gene matches.

This clonotype was detected only a few times. The CDR3 region has the DNA TGCAGTGCTAGTAGGTTACTAGCGGGAGCCGTGGGGGAGACCCAGTACTTC. Its protein product is CSASRLLAGAVGETQYF. The V and J genes are TRBV20-1 and TRBJ2-5; TRBD2 matches 11 bases. The J segment lost 5 bases and the V segment lost 3 bases, leaving 14 bases of the junction unmatched. In germline, CDR1 is DFQATT, CDR2 SNEGSKA (reference sequence). This CDR3 has 17 amino acids.

The chain carries TRBV7-8 and TRBJ1-1; D not certain. Germline V gives CDR1 SGHVS, CDR2 FQNEAQ. Trimming removed 3 bases at V and 3 bases at J, with 8 bases between. This CDR3 region has 13 residues. The CDR3 DNA is TGTGCCAGCAGCTTGGGGAGCCACACTGAAGCTTTCTTT. This encodes CASSLGSHTEAFF. The complete variable domain, with remaining parts taken from reference TRBV7-8 and TRBJ1-1, reads GAGVSQSPRYKVAKRGQDVALRCDPISGHVSLFWYQQALGQGPEFLTYFQNEAQLDKSGLPSDRFFAERPEGSVSTLKIQRTQQEDSAVYLCASSLGSHTEAFFGQGTRLTVV.

This clonotype was counted at least ten times. The V gene is TRBV20-1, the J gene TRBJ2-1; TRBD2 matches at 7 bases. Germline V lookup: CDR1 DFQATT, CDR2 SNEGSKA (reference sequence). V shed 5 bases and J 12 bases; nucleotides not matched to a gene: 4. The CDR3 is 10 amino acids. As DNA, the CDR3 is TGCAGTGCTCGTGCGGGGGTGCAGTTCTTC. Its protein product is CSARAGVQFF.

This clonotype was picked up a small number of times. The chain uses TRBV20-1 and TRBJ2-6; 7 bases match TRBD1. There are 15 residues in the CDR3. Per the germline V gene, CDR1 is DFQATT and CDR2 is SNEGSKA (reference sequence). The V gene end was trimmed by 5 bases and the J gene end by 1 base; junction bases not matched to a gene: 5. DNA for the CDR3: TGCAGTGCTCCCCTGACAGGGTCTGGGGCCAACGTCCTGACTTTC. This encodes CSAPLTGSGANVLTF.

This clonotype showed up just a few times. This chain links TRBV20-1 with TRBJ2-7; no clear D. Germline assignment: CDR1 DFQATT and CDR2 SNEGSKA (reference sequence). The CDR3 contains 13 residues. Trimming removed 6 bases at V and 3 bases at J, with 15 bases between. The CDR3 protein is CSATDQEIYEQYF. The CDR3 DNA is TGCAGTGCGACGGACCAAGAAATCTACGAGCAGTACTTC.

This clonotype was counted a few times. At one of its ends the junction is not consistent with the germline gene, which may arise from a read error. The chain combines TRBV7-7 with TRBJ2-3; D gene unclear. CDR3 length: 13 residues. Per germline, CDR1 SSHAT and CDR2 FNYEAQ (reference sequence). The CDR3 protein is CASSSDLGDTQYF. CDR3 DNA sequence: TGTGCTAGCAGCTCAGACCTAGGAGATACGCAGTATTTT.

There are many counts of this clonotype. The CDR3 spells CASSFTVRTEQFF. The CDR3 nucleotides are TGTGCCAGCAGCTTTACGGTACGAACTGAGCAGTTCTTC. This chain connects TRBV7-3 to TRBJ2-1; D call uncertain. From germline, CDR1 is SGHTA and CDR2 FQGTGA. V lost 3 bases and J 9 bases, leaving 12 bases between the germline ends. The CDR3 contains 13 residues.

This sequence joins TRBV20-1 and TRBJ2-3; D unclear. This CDR3 contains 17 residues. V gave up 4 bases and J gave up 3 bases, with 23 bases separating them. CDR1 is DFQATT, CDR2 SNEGSKA, per germline (reference sequence). The CDR3 sequence is CSAKDLGRHTITDTQYF. The CDR3 region has the DNA TGCAGTGCTAAAGATCTTGGGCGGCACACCATTACAGATACGCAGTATTTT.

The chain joins TRBV6-2 or TRBV6-3 to TRBJ1-2; 7 nucleotides align to TRBD1. The germline gives CDR1 MNHEY, CDR2 SVGEGT. The CDR3 totals 16 residues. The V segment lost 6 bases and the J segment 0 bases; nucleotides outside the gene matches: 10. CDR3: CASRETGRVPNYGYTF. Here the CDR3 DNA reads TGTGCCAGCAGAGAGACAGGGAGGGTTCCTAACTATGGCTACACCTTC.

This clonotype was seen only a few times. The chain combines TRBV5-1 with TRBJ2-7; 7 nucleotides match TRBD2. The CDR3 is 14 amino acids. Germline CDR1 and CDR2: SGHRS and YFSETQ. J was trimmed by 7 bases and V by 3 bases; bases with no gene match: 10. CDR3 coding DNA: TGCGCCAGCAGCTCTGGATGGATGCGGGGGGAGCAGTACTTC. It translates to CASSSGWMRGEQYF.

This clonotype was picked up many times. This rearrangement joins TRBV11-2 to TRBJ2-3; D unresolved. V was trimmed by 7 bases and J by 1 base, leaving 18 bases between them. From germline, CDR1 is SGHAT and CDR2 FQNNGV. The CDR3 is 16 amino acids. CDR3 amino acids: CASTHHGVGRTDTQYF. The CDR3 bases are TGTGCCAGCACCCATCATGGGGTTGGTCGCACAGATACGCAGTATTTT.

This clonotype showed up just a few times. The DNA of the CDR3 is TGTGCCAGCGGACAAGCAATGCCCGGAACCCAGTACTTC. Translating it yields CASGQAMPGTQYF. The chain uses TRBV28 and TRBJ2-5; TRBD1 is a possible D gene (5 bases). The V gene's germline CDR1 is MDHEN and CDR2 SYDVKM. The CDR3 has 13 residues. Between the trimmed V and J ends, which lost 8 bases and 8 bases, there was a span of 18 bases.

In this sample, this clonotype turned up a few times. The V gene is TRBV25-1, the J gene TRBJ2-1; D is possibly TRBD1 (6 bases). V was trimmed by 7 bases and J by 4 bases, leaving 14 bases between them. The CDR3 sequence is 14 residues long. From germline, CDR1 is MGHDK and CDR2 SYGVNS. In nucleotides, the CDR3 is TGTGCCAGCACCGGGGACATCTCATACAATGAGCAGTTCTTC. Translation gives CASTGDISYNEQFF.

This clonotype was counted ten times or more. This chain connects TRBV3-1 to TRBJ2-3; D not certain. The V end was cut by 3 bases, the J end by 4 bases, with 8 bases between. Germline V gives CDR1 LGHDT, CDR2 YNNKEL (reference sequence). The CDR3 consists of 13 residues. As DNA, the CDR3 is TGTGCCAGCAGCCATACGGTAGCAGATACGCAGTATTTT. It codes for CASSHTVADTQYF.

There are many counts of this clonotype. The chain joins TRBV18 to TRBJ1-1, with TRBD1 as a possible D gene (6 bases). CDR1 KGHSH and CDR2 LQKENI come from the germline V gene. This CDR3 is built from 14 residues. Trimming removed 5 bases from V and 5 bases from J, with 15 bases in between. In DNA form, the CDR3 reads TGTGCCAGCTCATCTACAGGGAGGGGGACTGAAGCTTTCTTT. This sequence encodes CASSSTGRGTEAFF.

This clonotype was recorded many times. The rearrangement uses TRBV9 and TRBJ1-1; D is ambiguous. CDR3 length equals 14 residues. Trimming cost V 0 bases and J 0 bases, with 6 bases left between them. Germline loops: CDR1 SGDLS, CDR2 YYNGEE. CDR3 bases: TGTGCCAGCAGCGTAGGCTGGGTGAACACTGAAGCTTTCTTT. This gives the protein CASSVGWVNTEAFF.

This clonotype has more than one count but fewer than ten. V is TRBV7-9 and J is TRBJ2-7; 11 bases align to TRBD2. V dropped 0 bases and J dropped 5; count of bases not matched to a gene: 15. The V gene's germline CDR1 is SEHNR and CDR2 FQNEAQ (reference sequence). This CDR3 has 19 amino acids. This chain's CDR3 is CASSLAVGLAEVGIHEQYF. DNA of the CDR3: TGTGCCAGCAGCTTAGCGGTGGGACTAGCGGAGGTGGGGATCCACGAGCAGTACTTC.

J is TRBJ1-2 and V is TRBV19; D not resolved. Trimming stripped 10 bases from V and 3 bases from J, with 24 bases between. This CDR3 is 16 amino acids long. CDR1 is LNHDA and CDR2 is SQIVND in the germline V gene (reference sequence). Written as DNA, the CDR3 is TGTGCCACCGCCGAAGGGAGGAACAAACGGTACTATGGCTACACCTTC. The encoded protein is CATAEGRNKRYYGYTF.